This is a list of T cell receptor beta chains from one sample in a study of CD8 T cells in Susac syndrome. TCRdb called the immunoSEQ multiplex PCR reads again in MiXCR, with one record for every CDR3 protein. The data contain about 240,000 distinct CDR3 sequences, 90% to 96% of them seen just once; the ten biggest clones take up about 0.1%. Sequencing was performed on CD4+ T cells from PBMCs. These receptors originate from a human donor with Susac syndrome. Each CDR3 is given with its conserved first and last residue. D genes are given only for firm matches. Clone size is stated in some rows and not others, as once, few, many or a class when expanded.

NA	12	NA	TRBJ1-1	TRBV6-5	CASSSYRERAFF	TGTGCCAGCAGTTCCTATAGGGAGCGAGCTTTCTTT
NA	13	NA	TRBJ1-2	TRBV7-3	CASSSPTGERYTF	TGTGCCAGCAGCTCACCGACAGGCGAACGCTACACCTTC
NA	10	NA	TRBJ2-7	TRBV7-9	CASSSVEQYF	TGTGCCAGCAGTTCCGTCGAGCAGTACTTC
NA	14	TRBD1	TRBJ2-2	TRBV5-1	CATRRDSYTGELFF	TGCGCCACCCGCCGGGACAGCTACACCGGGGAGCTGTTTTTT
NA	15	TRBD1	TRBJ2-7	TRBV27	CASSPDRGGTYEQYF	TGTGCCAGCAGTCCGGACAGGGGGGGGACCTACGAGCAGTACTTC
NA	19	TRBD1	TRBJ1-5	TRBV7-8	CASTSSVGGFAYSNQPQHF	TGTGCCAGCACCTCTTCGGTAGGGGGCTTCGCTTATAGCAATCAGCCCCAGCATTTT
NA	15	TRBD1	TRBJ1-1	TRBV24-1	CATSDRTGANTEAFF	TGTGCCACCAGTGATCGGACAGGGGCTAACACTGAAGCTTTCTTT
NA	14	TRBD2	TRBJ2-1	TRBV20-1	CSALAGGSYNEQFF	TGCAGTGCTCTAGCGGGTGGCTCCTACAATGAGCAGTTCTTC
NA	16	NA	TRBJ2-7	TRBV9	CASSVARLGGVDEQYF	TGTGCCAGCAGCGTAGCTCGTCTAGGGGGAGTGGATGAGCAGTACTTC
NA	14	NA	TRBJ2-7	TRBV20-1	CSATRGTQKGEQYF	TGCAGTGCCACCCGGGGGACTCAGAAGGGGGAGCAGTACTTC
NA	14	TRBD1	TRBJ1-2	TRBV4-2	CASSQGTGTYGYTF	TGTGCCAGCAGCCAGGGGACAGGGACCTATGGCTACACCTTC
NA	16	NA	TRBJ1-2	TRBV6-1	CASSRPGRRPNYGYTF	TGTGCCAGCAGCCGTCCGGGAAGACGGCCCAACTATGGCTACACCTTC
once	13	NA	TRBJ1-1	TRBV29-1	CSVAGYQNTETFF	TGCAGCGTGGCGGGCTATCAGAACACTGAAACTTTCTTT
NA	15	TRBD1	TRBJ1-5	TRBV30	CAWSVGQGGFQPQHF	TGTGCCTGGAGTGTAGGGCAGGGGGGTTTTCAGCCCCAGCATTTT
NA	14	NA	TRBJ2-7	TRBV27	CASSLVGGPYEQYF	TGTGCCAGCAGTTTGGTGGGGGGCCCCTACGAGCAGTACTTC
NA	13	NA	TRBJ2-7	TRBV3-1	CASREQGSYEQYF	TGTGCCAGCAGGGAGCAGGGATCCTACGAGCAGTACTTC
NA	12	NA	TRBJ1-1	TRBV30	CAWGQMNTEAFF	TGTGCCTGGGGGCAAATGAACACTGAAGCTTTCTTT
NA	15	TRBD2	TRBJ2-3	TRBV19	CASAWASGRGDTQYF	TGTGCCTCCGCCTGGGCTAGCGGGAGAGGGGATACGCAGTATTTT
NA	15	TRBD2	TRBJ2-5	TRBV2	CASSEAYGLAIPQYF	TGTGCCAGCAGTGAAGCCTATGGACTAGCTATTCCCCAGTACTTC
NA	16	TRBD2	TRBJ2-1	TRBV12-3/TRBV12-4	CASSSFPSGDYNEQFF	TGTGCCAGCAGCTCGTTCCCTAGCGGGGATTACAATGAGCAGTTCTTC
NA	18	TRBD1	TRBJ2-4	TRBV6-5	CASSYVQGADLAKNIQYF	TGTGCCAGCAGTTACGTGCAGGGGGCCGATTTAGCCAAAAACATTCAGTACTTC
NA	16	TRBD2	TRBJ2-3	TRBV4-1	CASSQDLGGSTDTQYF	TGCGCCAGCAGCCAAGATCTGGGCGGGAGTACAGATACGCAGTATTTT
NA	13	NA	TRBJ2-3	TRBV20-1	CSASLQGTDTQYF	TGCAGTGCTAGTCTACAGGGCACAGATACGCAGTATTTT
NA	12	NA	TRBJ1-2	TRBV29-1	CSVSRGLYGYTF	TGCAGCGTCTCCCGGGGTCTCTATGGCTACACCTTC
NA	16	NA	TRBJ2-2	TRBV29-1	CSVDPPGGAGTGELFF	TGCAGCGTTGACCCTCCTGGGGGAGCGGGCACCGGGGAGCTGTTTTTT
NA	16	TRBD1	TRBJ1-3	TRBV14	CASSQVTGGSGNTIYF	TGTGCCAGCAGCCAAGTGACAGGGGGCTCTGGAAACACCATATATTTT
NA	16	NA	TRBJ2-6	TRBV5-6	CASSLVPRAGANVLTF	TGTGCCAGCAGCTTGGTCCCCCGTGCTGGGGCCAACGTCCTGACTTTC
NA	12	TRBD1	TRBJ2-5	TRBV29-1	CSGQGTRETQYF	TGCAGCGGACAGGGAACTCGAGAGACCCAGTACTTC
NA	14	TRBD2	TRBJ2-1	TRBV5-1	CASSPGTIYNEQIF	TGCGCCAGCAGCCCCGGGACTATTTACAATGAGCAGATCTTC
NA	13	NA	TRBJ2-5	TRBV20-1	CSARFVYQETQYF	TGCAGTGCTAGATTCGTGTACCAAGAGACCCAGTACTTC
NA	17	TRBD1	TRBJ1-5	TRBV15	CATSRVGTGGGNQPQHF	TGTGCCACCAGCAGAGTAGGGACAGGGGGCGGCAATCAGCCCCAGCATTTT
NA	16	NA	TRBJ2-4	TRBV15	CATSREIQPAKNIQYF	TGTGCCACCAGCAGAGAGATCCAGCCAGCCAAAAACATTCAGTACTTC
NA	12	TRBD1	TRBJ2-5	TRBV20-1	CSASGDRETQYF	TGCAGTGCTAGCGGGGACAGAGAGACCCAGTACTTC
NA	13	NA	TRBJ1-2	TRBV25-1	CASSVNRWDGYTF	TGTGCCAGCAGTGTAAACAGATGGGATGGCTACACCTTC
once	14	TRBD1	TRBJ1-1	TRBV20-1	CSAKGRTGGTEAFF	TGCAGTGCCAAGGGTCGGACAGGGGGCACTGAAGCTTTCTTT
NA	15	TRBD1	TRBJ2-6	TRBV11-3	CASSFDRAGANVLTF	TGTGCCAGCAGCTTTGACAGGGCTGGGGCCAACGTCCTGACTTTC
NA	15	NA	TRBJ1-2	TRBV12-3/TRBV12-4	CASRGRDDRLYGYTF	TGTGCCAGCAGGGGCCGGGACGACCGGCTCTATGGCTACACCTTC
once	18	TRBD1	TRBJ2-1	TRBV7-9	CASNRDRVRTRDYNEQFF	TGTGCCAGCAACCGGGACAGGGTCAGGACTAGAGACTACAATGAGCAGTTCTTC
NA	11	TRBD2	TRBJ2-7	TRBV29-1	CSVGAGVGQYF	TGCAGCGTGGGCGCGGGAGTTGGGCAGTACTTC
NA	16	TRBD1	TRBJ2-2	TRBV18	CASSRGTGVGTGELFF	TGTGCCAGCTCACGTGGCACAGGGGTTGGCACCGGGGAGCTGTTTTTT
NA	16	TRBD2	TRBJ2-5	TRBV3-1	CASSREGRQPGETQYF	TGTGCCAGCAGCCGGGAGGGCCGTCAGCCCGGAGAGACCCAGTACTTC
NA	13	NA	TRBJ1-2	TRBV24-1	CATSSGRGNGYTF	TGTGCCACCAGTTCGGGCAGGGGAAATGGCTACACCTTC